The TCR beta chain under discussion was sequenced for a study of T cells in Graves' hyperthyroidism and ophthalmopathy. Study-wide results and limits: Clonotypes that were expanded in thyroid above 0.001 mostly appeared in blood too.

This clonotype was observed many times. Its antigen remains unknown. TCR beta CDR3 regions were amplified from RNA. The HTBI primer set drove a first-round RT-PCR of the TCR CDR3. MiXCR, run by TCRdb on the multiplex PCR reads, gives a single entry per CDR3 protein. The sample includes fewer than 400,000 distinct CDR3 sequences, around 15% of them seen just once. With V trimmed by 1 base and J by 5 bases, 3 bases remained unmatched. The CDR3 is made up of 15 amino acids. Germline V gene sequence: CDR1 SEHNR, CDR2 FQNEAQ (reference sequence). This chain connects TRBV7-9 to TRBJ1-4; TRBD1 aligns across 8 bases. What was sequenced was blood. The TCR was taken from a man between 45 and 60 years old with Graves' ophthalmopathy. CDR3 coding DNA: TGTGCCAGCAGCTTAGAGACAGGGGTGAATGAAAAACTGTTTTTT. As protein: CASSLETGVNEKLFF.